This T cell receptor beta chain was documented in a study of T-cell memory formation after mild COVID-19. This clonotype was seen only a few times. Its antigen is currently unknown. The CDR3 is 14 residues long. Looked up from germline, CDR1 is SGHRS and CDR2 is YFSETQ. The V gene lost 0 bases and the J gene lost 0 bases, with 6 bases spanning the gap. Study-wide points: Among clones contracting day 15 to 85, CD4/CD8 was balanced, whereas later expanders leaned CD4+. Cross-reactive memory appears to have joined, as suggested by some responding clones showing up in pre-infection memory. What remained unconfirmed was the SARS-CoV-2 specificity of second-wave clones peaking on day 37. Researchers report contracting CD4+ clones mostly in CM and EM, with CD8+ clones in EMRA.

TCRdb re-analysed the 5' RACE reads in MiXCR, keeping a single row per CDR3 protein. The sample shows around 200,000 distinct CDR3 sequences, 18% of them seen only once. This chain links TRBV5-1 with TRBJ1-2, with D unclear. Material: PBMCs or a T cell subset sorted from them (not recorded which). The TCR originated in a young man who had mild COVID-19 (a few samples of this study predate the infection). Cell type and time point are not known. CDR3 DNA: TGCGCCAGCAGCTTGGGTCCGACTAACTATGGCTACACCTTC. Its translation: CASSLGPTNYGYTF.